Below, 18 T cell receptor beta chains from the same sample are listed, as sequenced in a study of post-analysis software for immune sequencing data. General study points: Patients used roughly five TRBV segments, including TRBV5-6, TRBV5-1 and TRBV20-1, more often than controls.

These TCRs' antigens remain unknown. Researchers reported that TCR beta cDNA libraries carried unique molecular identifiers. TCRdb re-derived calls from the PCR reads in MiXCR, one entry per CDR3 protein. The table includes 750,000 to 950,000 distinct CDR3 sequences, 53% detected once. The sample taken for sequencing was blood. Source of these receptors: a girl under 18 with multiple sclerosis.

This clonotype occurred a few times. The CDR3 loop is CASSPRQRETQYF. In DNA form, the CDR3 reads TGTGCCAGCTCACCACGACAGAGGGAGACCCAGTACTTC. The chain couples TRBV18 to TRBJ2-5, with a tentative D call TRBD1 (5 bases). This CDR3 is built from 13 residues. V lost 1 base and J lost 5, with 8 bases in between. Looked up from germline, CDR1 is KGHSH and CDR2 is LQKENI.

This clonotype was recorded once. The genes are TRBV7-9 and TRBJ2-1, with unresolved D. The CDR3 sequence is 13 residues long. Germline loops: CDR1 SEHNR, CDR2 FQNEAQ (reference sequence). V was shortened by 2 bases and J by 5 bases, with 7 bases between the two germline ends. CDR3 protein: CASSLWVNNEQFF. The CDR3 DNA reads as TGTGCCAGCAGCTTATGGGTAAACAATGAGCAGTTCTTC.

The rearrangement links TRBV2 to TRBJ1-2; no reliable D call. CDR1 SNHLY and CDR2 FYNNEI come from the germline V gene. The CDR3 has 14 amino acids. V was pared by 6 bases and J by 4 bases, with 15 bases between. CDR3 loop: CASSADHSTYGYTF. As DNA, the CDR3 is TGTGCCAGCAGCGCGGACCATAGCACCTATGGCTACACCTTC.

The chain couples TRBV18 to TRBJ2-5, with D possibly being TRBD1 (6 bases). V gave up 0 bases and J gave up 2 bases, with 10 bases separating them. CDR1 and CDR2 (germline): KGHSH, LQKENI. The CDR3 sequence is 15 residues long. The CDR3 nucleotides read TGTGCCAGCTCACCACCGAACAGGGAACAAGAGACCCAGTACTTC. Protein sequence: CASSPPNREQETQYF.

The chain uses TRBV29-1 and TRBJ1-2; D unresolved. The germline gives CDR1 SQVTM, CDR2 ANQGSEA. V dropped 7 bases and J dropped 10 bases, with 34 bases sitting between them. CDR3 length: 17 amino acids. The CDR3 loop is CSAEASVKVGRVDDYTF. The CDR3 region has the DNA TGCAGCGCCGAAGCGTCTGTCAAGGTTGGGAGAGTGGATGACTACACCTTC.

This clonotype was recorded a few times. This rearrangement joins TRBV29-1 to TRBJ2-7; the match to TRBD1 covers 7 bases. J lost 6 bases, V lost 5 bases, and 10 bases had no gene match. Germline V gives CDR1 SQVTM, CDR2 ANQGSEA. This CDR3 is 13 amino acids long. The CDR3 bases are TGCAGCGTTAAAGGGGACAGCCTACTCGAGCAGTACTTC. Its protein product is CSVKGDSLLEQYF.

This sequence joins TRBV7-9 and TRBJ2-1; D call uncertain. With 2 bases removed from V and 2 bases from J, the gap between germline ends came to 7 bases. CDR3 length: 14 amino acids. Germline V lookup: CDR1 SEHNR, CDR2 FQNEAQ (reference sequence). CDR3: CASSLSSAYNEQFF. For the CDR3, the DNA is TGTGCCAGCAGCTTATCGTCAGCCTACAATGAGCAGTTCTTC.

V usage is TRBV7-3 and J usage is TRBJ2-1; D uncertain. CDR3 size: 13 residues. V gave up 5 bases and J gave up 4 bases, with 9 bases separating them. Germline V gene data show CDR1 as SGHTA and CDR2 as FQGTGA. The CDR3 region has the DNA TGTGCCAGCAGCCCCGACTGGTACAATGAGCAGTTCTTC. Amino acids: CASSPDWYNEQFF. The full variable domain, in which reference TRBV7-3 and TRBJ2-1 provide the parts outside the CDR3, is GAGVSQTPSNKVTEKGKYVELRCDPISGHTALYWYRQSLGQGPEFLIYFQGTGAADDSGLPNDRFFAVRPEGSVSTLKIQRTERGDSAVYLCASSPDWYNEQFFGPGTRLTVL.

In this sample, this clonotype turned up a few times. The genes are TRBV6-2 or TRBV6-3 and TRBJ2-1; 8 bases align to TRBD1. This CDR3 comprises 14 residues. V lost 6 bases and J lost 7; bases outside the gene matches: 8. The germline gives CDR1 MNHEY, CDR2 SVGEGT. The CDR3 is CASRDRGGGNEQFF. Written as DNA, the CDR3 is TGTGCCAGCAGAGACAGGGGAGGAGGGAATGAGCAGTTCTTC.

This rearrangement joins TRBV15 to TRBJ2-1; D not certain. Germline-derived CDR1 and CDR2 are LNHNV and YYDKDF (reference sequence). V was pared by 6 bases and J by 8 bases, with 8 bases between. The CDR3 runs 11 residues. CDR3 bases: TGTGCCACCAGAAAAAGGGATGAGCAGTTCTTC. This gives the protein CATRKRDEQFF.

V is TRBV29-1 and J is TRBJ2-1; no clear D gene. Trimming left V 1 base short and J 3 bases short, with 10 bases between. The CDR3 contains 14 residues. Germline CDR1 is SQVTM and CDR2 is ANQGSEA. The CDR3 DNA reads TGCAGCGTTGAAGGCCAGGAACTCTACAATGAGCAGTTCTTC. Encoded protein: CSVEGQELYNEQFF.

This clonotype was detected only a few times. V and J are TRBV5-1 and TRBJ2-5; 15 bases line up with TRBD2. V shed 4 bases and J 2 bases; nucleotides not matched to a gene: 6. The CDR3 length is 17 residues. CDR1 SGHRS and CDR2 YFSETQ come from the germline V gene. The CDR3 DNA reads TGCGCCAGCAGCCGGGGACTAGCGGGAGGATTACAAGAGACCCAGTACTTC. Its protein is CASSRGLAGGLQETQYF. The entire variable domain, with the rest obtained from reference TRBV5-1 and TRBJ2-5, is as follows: KAGVTQTPRYLIKTRGQQVTLSCSPISGHRSVSWYQQTPGQGLQFLFEYFSETQRNKGNFPGRFSGRQFSNSRSEMNVSTLELGDSALYLCASSRGLAGGLQETQYFGPGTRLLVL.

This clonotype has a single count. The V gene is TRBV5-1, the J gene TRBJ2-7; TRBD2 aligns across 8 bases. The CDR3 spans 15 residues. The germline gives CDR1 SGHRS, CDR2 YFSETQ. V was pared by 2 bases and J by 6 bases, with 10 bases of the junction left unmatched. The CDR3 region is CASSFGGGVSGEQYF. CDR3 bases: TGCGCCAGCAGCTTCGGGGGGGGAGTGAGTGGCGAGCAGTACTTC.

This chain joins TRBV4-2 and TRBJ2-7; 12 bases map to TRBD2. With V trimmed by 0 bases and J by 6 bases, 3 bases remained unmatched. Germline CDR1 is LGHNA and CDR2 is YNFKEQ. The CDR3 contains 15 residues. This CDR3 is CASSQETSGSGEQYF. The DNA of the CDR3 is TGTGCCAGCAGCCAAGAGACTAGCGGGAGCGGCGAGCAGTACTTC.

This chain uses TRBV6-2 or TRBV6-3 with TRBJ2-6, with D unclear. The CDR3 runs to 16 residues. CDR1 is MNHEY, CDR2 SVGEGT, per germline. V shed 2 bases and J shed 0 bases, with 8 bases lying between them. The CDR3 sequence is CASSYGVHSGANVLTF. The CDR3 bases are TGTGCCAGCAGTTACGGGGTCCACTCTGGGGCCAACGTCCTGACTTTC.

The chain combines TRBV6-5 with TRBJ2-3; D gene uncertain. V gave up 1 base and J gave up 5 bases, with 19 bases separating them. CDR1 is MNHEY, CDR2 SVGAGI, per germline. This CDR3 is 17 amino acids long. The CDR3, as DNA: TGTGCCAGCAGTTACTTCCCGGGTAGCCCTTCGGGAGATACGCAGTATTTT. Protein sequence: CASSYFPGSPSGDTQYF.

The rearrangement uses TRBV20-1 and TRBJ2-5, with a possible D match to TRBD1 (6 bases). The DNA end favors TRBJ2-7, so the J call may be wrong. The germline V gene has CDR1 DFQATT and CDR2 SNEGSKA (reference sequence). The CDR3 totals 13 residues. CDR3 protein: CSPQATGTYEQYF. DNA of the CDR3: TGCAGTCCACAGGCGACAGGAACCTACGAGCAGTACTTC.

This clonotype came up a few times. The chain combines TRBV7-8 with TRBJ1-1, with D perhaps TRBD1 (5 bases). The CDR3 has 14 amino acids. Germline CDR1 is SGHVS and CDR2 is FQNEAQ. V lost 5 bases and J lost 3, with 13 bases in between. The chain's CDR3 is CASSPRDRYTEAFF. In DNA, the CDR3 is TGTGCCAGCAGCCCCCGGGACCGATACACTGAAGCTTTCTTT.